This T cell receptor beta chain was retrieved from a study of blood T cell repertoires in COVID-19. The table came from immunoSEQ multiplex PCR; TCRdb's copy has only in-frame clones and leaves some out. The repertoire holds hundreds of thousands of clones, around 86% seen once, with roughly 6% in the top ten. The TCR was taken from a woman aged 45-59 years with COVID-19, enrolled during active disease. Specimen: peripheral blood.

The CDR3 sequence: CASKVGGPYEQYF. CDR3 coding DNA: TGTGCCAGCAAGGTGGGAGGGCCCTACGAGCAGTACTTC. V and J are TRBV13 and TRBJ2-7; TRBD2 matches 7 bases. The ends lost 7 bases at V and 2 bases at J; junction bases unmatched: 5. This CDR3 region has 13 residues. Germline CDR1 is PRHDT and CDR2 is FYEKMQ (reference sequence). Full variable domain (remainder filled in from reference TRBV13 and TRBJ2-7): AAGVIQSPRHLIKEKRETATLKCYPIPRHDTVYWYQQGPGQDPQFLISFYEKMQSDKGSIPDRFSAQQFSDYHSELNMSSLELGDSALYFCASKVGGPYEQYFGPGTRLTVT.